This passage covers 30 T cell receptor beta chains from one sample sequenced in a study of preoperative IRX-2 immunotherapy in early breast cancer. The table came from immunoSEQ multiplex PCR; TCRdb's copy has only in-frame clones and leaves some out. There are around 57,000 clones in the sample; around 94% occur only once, and 1.5% to 2% lies in the top ten. Treatment given: preoperative locoregional IRX-2 cytokine immunotherapy. This material was obtained from a patient treated with IRX-2 immunotherapy. All receptors come from a human donor with breast cancer.

This chain joins TRBV5-1 and TRBJ2-1, with D maybe TRBD2 (5 bases). Germline assignment: CDR1 SGHRS and CDR2 YFSETQ. The V gene lost 2 bases and the J gene lost 8 bases, with 14 bases spanning the gap. CDR3 length equals 14 residues. CDR3 residues: CASSLTGSGDEQFF. CDR3 sequence (DNA): TGCGCCAGCAGCTTAACGGGGTCCGGGGATGAGCAGTTCTTC.

The rearrangement uses TRBV15 and TRBJ2-5, with 9 positions matching TRBD1. V was pared by 4 bases and J by 4 bases, with 4 bases of the junction left unmatched. The CDR3 runs to 14 residues. Germline V gene sequence: CDR1 LNHNV, CDR2 YYDKDF (reference sequence). The chain's CDR3 is CATSKRQGGETQYF. The CDR3 coding sequence is TGTGCCACCAGCAAAAGACAGGGGGGAGAGACCCAGTACTTC.

The rearrangement links TRBV5-1 to TRBJ2-5, with 8 nucleotides matching TRBD2. Germline lookup yields CDR1 SGHRS and CDR2 YFSETQ. This CDR3 is 15 amino acids long. V lost 2 bases and J lost 2; bases outside the gene matches: 5. This CDR3 reads CASSFRGGLQETQYF. The CDR3 DNA reads TGCGCCAGCAGCTTCCGGGGGGGCCTTCAAGAGACCCAGTACTTC.

V gene TRBV27 combines with J gene TRBJ2-1; 14 nucleotides align to TRBD2. The V gene's germline CDR1 is MNHEY and CDR2 SMNVEV (reference sequence). The CDR3 runs to 14 residues. The ends lost 8 bases at V and 8 bases at J; junction bases unmatched: 5. CDR3 residues: CASQPTSGRDEQFF. CDR3 coding DNA: TGTGCCAGCCAGCCGACTAGCGGGAGGGATGAGCAGTTCTTC.

This chain links TRBV5-1 with TRBJ2-2, with D tentatively TRBD2 (6 bases). Germline CDR1 and CDR2: SGHRS and YFSETQ. V was pared by 4 bases and J by 0 bases, with 13 bases between. The CDR3 is 16 amino acids. CDR3 coding DNA: TGCGCCAGCAGCGGCGGGGCAGAACCGAACACCGGGGAGCTGTTTTTT. Encoded protein: CASSGGAEPNTGELFF.

The chain joins TRBV28 to TRBJ1-5, with 7 bases that match TRBD1. There are 16 residues in the CDR3. The V gene's germline CDR1 is MDHEN and CDR2 SYDVKM. The V gene end was trimmed by 8 bases and the J gene end by 3 bases; junction bases not matched to a gene: 13. CDR3 coding DNA: TGTGCCAGCGTACCCCACCAGGGGGAGGTCAATCAGCCCCAGCATTTT. Its protein product is CASVPHQGEVNQPQHF.

The chain employs TRBV28 and TRBJ2-3; D is possibly TRBD2 (7 bases). Trimming took 10 bases from V and 3 from J, leaving 14 bases between them. The CDR3 runs to 13 residues. In germline, CDR1 is MDHEN, CDR2 SYDVKM. The CDR3 sequence is CATDAGATDTQYF. The CDR3 nucleotides are TGTGCCACCGACGCGGGGGCTACAGATACGCAGTATTTT.

This chain joins TRBV6-6 and TRBJ1-2; 8 bases fit TRBD1. This CDR3 is 15 amino acids long. CDR1 and CDR2 from the germline V gene are MNHNY and SVGAGI (reference sequence). V shed 5 bases, J shed 4 bases, and the junction held 9 bases outside the gene matches. The CDR3 DNA is TGTGCCAGCAGTACGGACAGGGTGGCCCCCTATGGCTACACCTTC. This encodes CASSTDRVAPYGYTF.

CDR3 nucleotide sequence: TGTGCCAGCAGCCCTAACTCCTACGAGCAGTACTTC. Translating it yields CASSPNSYEQYF. The chain joins TRBV11-2 to TRBJ2-7; D is unresolved. There are 12 residues in the CDR3. Germline CDR1 SGHAT, CDR2 FQNNGV. Trimming removed 5 bases at V and 0 bases at J, with 5 bases between.

This clone showed up just once. CDR3 sequence: CASSWLADNTGELFF. The CDR3 DNA follows: TGTGCCAGCAGTTGGCTAGCGGATAACACCGGGGAGCTGTTTTTT. This rearrangement joins TRBV6-1 to TRBJ2-2, with 7 nucleotides matching TRBD2. Per germline, CDR1 MNHNS and CDR2 SASEGT. With 5 bases clipped from V and 2 bases from J, the junction kept 5 bases outside the gene matches. CDR3 length: 15 residues.

This chain joins TRBV9 and TRBJ1-6, with D perhaps TRBD1 (5 bases). The V gene's germline CDR1 is SGDLS and CDR2 YYNGEE. Between the trimmed V and J ends, which lost 3 bases and 7 bases, there was a span of 11 bases. This CDR3 has 14 residues. This chain's CDR3 is CASSAGPKNSPLHF. CDR3 bases: TGTGCCAGCAGCGCGGGGCCAAAAAATTCACCCCTCCACTTT.

The chain is built from TRBV1 and TRBJ2-7; TRBD2, the D gene given by the table, was not confirmed from the DNA. TRBV1 is listed as a pseudogene. The length of the CDR3 is 17 residues. The CDR3 nucleotides read TGCACCAGCAGCCAAGCCCCTGGCGGGGTCCCGGGGGTCGAGCAGTACTTC. Its protein product is CTSSQAPGGVPGVEQYF.

V and J are TRBV5-1 and TRBJ1-5; weak D call: TRBD1 (6 bases). Germline-derived CDR1 and CDR2 are SGHRS and YFSETQ. With 2 bases removed from V and 2 bases from J, the gap between germline ends came to 11 bases. This CDR3 comprises 15 residues. The CDR3 reads CASSFAAGGNQPQHF. As DNA, the CDR3 is TGCGCCAGCAGCTTCGCGGCAGGGGGCAATCAGCCCCAGCATTTT.

The genes are TRBV25-1 and TRBJ1-2; TRBD1 might be the D (5 bases). Germline V CDR1 and CDR2: MGHDK, SYGVNS. V gave up 4 bases and J gave up 3 bases, with 12 bases separating them. The CDR3 is 14 residues long. The CDR3 DNA reads TGTGCCAGCAGTGGGGGGACGGATTACTATGGCTACACCTTC. Translation: CASSGGTDYYGYTF.

In nucleotides, the CDR3 is TGTGCCAGCAGCCAAAGACGGGTTGAAAAACTGTTTTTT. It translates to CASSQRRVEKLFF. The genes are TRBV28 and TRBJ1-4, with D hard to call. The CDR3 has 13 amino acids. Trimming removed 6 bases at V and 7 bases at J, with 12 bases between. The V gene's germline CDR1 is MDHEN and CDR2 SYDVKM.

The chain carries TRBV5-4 and TRBJ2-7; the match to TRBD2 covers 13 bases. The CDR3 contains 17 residues. The V segment lost 3 bases and the J segment 7 bases; nucleotides outside the gene matches: 13. Germline lookup yields CDR1 SGHNT and CDR2 YYREEE (reference sequence). This CDR3 reads CASSSTRTSGGAEEQYF. The CDR3 nucleotides read TGTGCCAGCAGCTCGACACGAACTAGCGGGGGGGCTGAAGAGCAGTACTTC.

This clone was detected only a few times. The CDR3 nucleotides read TGTGCCAGCAGCTTGAGCTCCTATAATTCACCCCTCCACTTT. As protein: CASSLSSYNSPLHF. V is TRBV9 and J is TRBJ1-6, with unresolved D. V lost 4 bases and J 0 bases, leaving 5 bases between the germline ends. CDR1 SGDLS and CDR2 YYNGEE come from the germline V gene. The CDR3 has 14 residues.

The chain combines TRBV5-8 with TRBJ2-1; 10 bases are shared with TRBD1. CDR3 size: 14 residues. Trimming took 6 bases from V and 6 from J; bases not matched to a gene: 6. Germline lookup yields CDR1 SGHTS and CDR2 YDEGEE. The CDR3 region has the DNA TGTGCCAGCACCACGGGACAGGGGTTCAATGAGCAGTTCTTC. Its translation: CASTTGQGFNEQFF.

The V gene is TRBV7-2, the J gene TRBJ2-7, with 7 bases identical to TRBD2. Trimming removed 3 bases from V and 3 bases from J; junction bases left unmatched: 5. Germline CDR1 and CDR2: SGHTA and FQGNSA. The CDR3 consists of 14 residues. The CDR3 spells CASSLVGGNYEQYF. The CDR3 DNA reads TGTGCCAGCAGCTTGGTGGGGGGGAACTACGAGCAGTACTTC.

The chain uses TRBV2 and TRBJ2-5; 10 nucleotides align to TRBD2. The CDR3 is made up of 16 amino acids. In germline, CDR1 is SNHLY, CDR2 FYNNEI. With 8 bases clipped from V and 5 bases from J, the junction kept 14 bases outside the gene matches. The CDR3 reads CASHRGLAGGAETQYF. The CDR3 DNA follows: TGTGCCAGCCACAGGGGTTTAGCGGGGGGCGCGGAGACCCAGTACTTC.

The chain joins TRBV6-1 to TRBJ1-2; 7 positions agree with TRBD1. The CDR3 sequence is 14 residues long. Per germline, CDR1 MNHNS and CDR2 SASEGT. V lost 5 bases, J lost 8 bases, and 11 bases stayed unmatched. CDR3 region: CASSIIDRVDGYTF. CDR3 DNA sequence: TGTGCCAGCAGTATTATTGACAGGGTCGACGGCTACACCTTC.

The sample holds one count of this clone. This chain uses TRBV10-3 with TRBJ2-3, with D unresolved. Trimming took 0 bases from V and 2 from J, leaving 12 bases between them. Germline V gene sequence: CDR1 ENHRY, CDR2 SYGVKD. The CDR3 spans 16 residues. The CDR3 spells CAISESTTSFTDTQYF. CDR3 sequence (DNA): TGTGCCATCAGTGAGTCGACAACCTCATTCACAGATACGCAGTATTTT.

V and J are TRBV2 and TRBJ1-5; D is perhaps TRBD1 (6 bases). The V gene lost 6 bases and the J gene lost 6 bases, with 9 bases spanning the gap. Germline CDR1 SNHLY, CDR2 FYNNEI. The CDR3 spans 12 residues. The DNA of the CDR3 is TGTGCCAGCAGGAGAGGGGGTCAGCCCCAGCATTTT. The encoded protein is CASRRGGQPQHF.

J is TRBJ2-7 and V is TRBV20-1, with D possibly TRBD1 on 5 matching bases. V was clipped by 5 bases and J by 3 bases, with 8 bases between them. The CDR3 runs to 11 residues. Germline CDR1 and CDR2: DFQATT and SNEGSKA (reference sequence). The CDR3 region is CSALDNYEQYF. The CDR3 DNA reads TGCAGTGCTTTGGACAACTACGAGCAGTACTTC.

The chain uses TRBV6-4 and TRBJ2-2; 8 positions match TRBD1. V lost 5 bases, J lost 0 bases, and 8 bases stayed unmatched. The CDR3 contains 17 residues. Germline CDR1 MRHNA, CDR2 SNTAGT. The DNA of the CDR3 is TGTGCCAGCAGTATCTTCGGACAGGGAACGAACACCGGGGAGCTGTTTTTT. As protein: CASSIFGQGTNTGELFF.

The V call is TRBV30, the J call TRBJ2-7; 13 nucleotides align to TRBD2. The V gene's germline CDR1 is GTSNPN and CDR2 SVGIG (reference sequence). The ends lost 1 base at V and 7 bases at J; junction bases unmatched: 16. This CDR3 is 18 amino acids long. The CDR3 region is CAWSARDRTSGRRGEQYF. The CDR3 DNA follows: TGTGCCTGGAGTGCAAGGGACAGGACTAGCGGGAGAAGGGGGGAGCAGTACTTC. The whole variable domain, filled in from reference TRBV30 and TRBJ2-7, reads SQTIHQWPATLVQPVGSPLSLECTVEGTSNPNLYWYRQAAGRGLQLLFYSVGIGQISSEVPQNLSASRPQDRQFILSSKKLLLSDSGFYLCAWSARDRTSGRRGEQYFGPGTRLTVT.

V and J are TRBV10-3 and TRBJ2-5; the D gene is possibly TRBD1 (5 bases). The germline CDR1 and CDR2 sequences are ENHRY and SYGVKD. CDR3 size: 15 residues. Trimming took 0 bases from V and 5 from J, leaving 13 bases between them. Here the CDR3 reads CAISESAGLGETQYF. The CDR3 DNA reads as TGTGCCATCAGTGAGTCGGCAGGGTTGGGTGAGACCCAGTACTTC.

V usage is TRBV27 and J usage is TRBJ2-1, with 10 bases identical to TRBD1. Per germline, CDR1 MNHEY and CDR2 SMNVEV (reference sequence). The V segment lost 8 bases and the J segment 6 bases; nucleotides outside the gene matches: 13. This CDR3 contains 16 residues. The CDR3 sequence: CASSGTGASGGNEQFF. The CDR3 bases are TGTGCCAGCTCGGGGACAGGGGCTTCTGGCGGCAATGAGCAGTTCTTC.

The chain has TRBV11-3 and TRBJ1-3; possible D gene TRBD1, 6 bases. Trimming took off 5 bases at V and 7 bases at J, with 12 bases between the two ends. CDR3 length: 13 amino acids. The germline CDR1 and CDR2 sequences are SGHNT and YENEEA. CDR3 amino acids: CASSILQGNTIYF. CDR3 nucleotide sequence: TGTGCCAGCAGCATTTTACAGGGCAACACCATATATTTT.

The genes are TRBV29-1 and TRBJ2-1, with D perhaps being TRBD1 or TRBD2 (6 bases each). Germline V gene sequence: CDR1 SQVTM, CDR2 ANQGSEA. V lost 5 bases, J lost 1 base, and 9 bases lay in between. The CDR3 contains 13 residues. CDR3 in amino acids: CSVPGASYNEQFF. In nucleotides, the CDR3 is TGCAGCGTTCCGGGGGCATCCTACAATGAGCAGTTCTTC.